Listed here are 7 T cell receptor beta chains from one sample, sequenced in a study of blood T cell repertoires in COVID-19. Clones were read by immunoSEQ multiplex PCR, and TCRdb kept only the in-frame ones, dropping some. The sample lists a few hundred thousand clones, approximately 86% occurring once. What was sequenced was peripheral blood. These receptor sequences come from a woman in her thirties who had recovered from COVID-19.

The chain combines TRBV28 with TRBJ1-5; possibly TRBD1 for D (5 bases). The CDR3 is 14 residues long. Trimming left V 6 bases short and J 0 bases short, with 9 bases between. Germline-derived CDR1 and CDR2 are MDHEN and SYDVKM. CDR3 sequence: CASSRQYSNQPQHF. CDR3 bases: TGTGCCAGCAGCCGACAGTATAGCAATCAGCCCCAGCATTTT. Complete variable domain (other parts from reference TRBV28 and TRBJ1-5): DVKVTQSSRYLVKRTGEKVFLECVQDMDHENMFWYRQDPGLGLRLIYFSYDVKMKEKGDIPEGYSVSREKKERFSLILESASTNQTSMYLCASSRQYSNQPQHFGDGTRLSIL.

The CDR3 here is CASSSGTGGGNTIYF. Here the CDR3 DNA reads TGTGCCAGCAGCTCCGGAACAGGGGGTGGAAACACCATATATTTT. The V gene is TRBV7-9, the J gene TRBJ1-3; 8 nucleotides match TRBD1. Germline CDR1 SEHNR, CDR2 FQNEAQ (reference sequence). The trim removed 4 bases at V and 3 bases at J, leaving 5 bases unmatched. This CDR3 spans 15 amino acids. The whole variable domain, filled in from reference TRBV7-9 and TRBJ1-3, reads DTGVSQNPRHKITKRGQNVTFRCDPISEHNRLYWYRQTLGQGPEFLTYFQNEAQLEKSRLLSDRFSAERPKGSFSTLEIQRTEQGDSAMYLCASSSGTGGGNTIYFGEGSWLTVV.

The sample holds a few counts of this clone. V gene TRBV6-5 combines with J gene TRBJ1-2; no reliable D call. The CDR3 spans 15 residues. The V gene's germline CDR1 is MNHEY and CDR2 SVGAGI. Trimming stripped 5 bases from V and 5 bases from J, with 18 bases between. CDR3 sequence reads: CASSQTPTTGYGYTF. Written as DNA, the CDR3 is TGTGCCAGCAGTCAGACACCCACAACGGGATATGGCTACACCTTC.

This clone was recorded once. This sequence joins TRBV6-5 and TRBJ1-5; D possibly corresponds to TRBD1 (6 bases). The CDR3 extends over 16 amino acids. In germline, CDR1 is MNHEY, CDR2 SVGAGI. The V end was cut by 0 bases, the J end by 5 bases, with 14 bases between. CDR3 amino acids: CASSYSGGARDQPQHF. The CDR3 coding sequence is TGTGCCAGCAGTTACTCCGGGGGGGCGCGGGATCAGCCCCAGCATTTT.

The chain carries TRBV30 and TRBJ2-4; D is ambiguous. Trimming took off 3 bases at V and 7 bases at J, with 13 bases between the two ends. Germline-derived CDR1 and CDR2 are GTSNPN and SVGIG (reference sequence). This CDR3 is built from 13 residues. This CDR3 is CAWSATLTNIQYF. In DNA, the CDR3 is TGTGCCTGGAGCGCGACTCTGACGAACATTCAGTACTTC.

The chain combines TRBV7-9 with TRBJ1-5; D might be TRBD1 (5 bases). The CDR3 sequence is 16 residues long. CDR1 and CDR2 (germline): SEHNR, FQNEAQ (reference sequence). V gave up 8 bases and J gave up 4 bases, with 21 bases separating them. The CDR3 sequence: CASRRAVGGVNQPQHF. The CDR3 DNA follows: TGTGCCAGCCGCCGCGCCGTGGGGGGGGTTAATCAGCCCCAGCATTTT.

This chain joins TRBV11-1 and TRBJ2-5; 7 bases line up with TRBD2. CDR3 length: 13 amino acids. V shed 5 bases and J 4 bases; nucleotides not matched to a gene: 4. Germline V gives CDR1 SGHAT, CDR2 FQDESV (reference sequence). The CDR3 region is CASSRGVVETQYF. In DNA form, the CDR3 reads TGTGCCAGCAGCCGGGGGGTGGTAGAGACCCAGTACTTC.